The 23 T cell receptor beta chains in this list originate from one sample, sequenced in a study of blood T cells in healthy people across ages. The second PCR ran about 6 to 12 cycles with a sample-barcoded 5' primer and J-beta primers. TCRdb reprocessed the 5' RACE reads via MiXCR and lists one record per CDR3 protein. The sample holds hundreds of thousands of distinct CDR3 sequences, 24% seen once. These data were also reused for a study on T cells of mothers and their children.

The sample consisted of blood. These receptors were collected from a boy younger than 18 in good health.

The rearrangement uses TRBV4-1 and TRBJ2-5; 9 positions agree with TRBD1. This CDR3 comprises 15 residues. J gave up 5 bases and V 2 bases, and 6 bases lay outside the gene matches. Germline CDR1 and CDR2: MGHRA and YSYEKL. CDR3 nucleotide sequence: TGCGCCAGCAGCCAAAACAGGGGGCCGTTGGAGACCCAGTACTTC. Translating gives CASSQNRGPLETQYF.

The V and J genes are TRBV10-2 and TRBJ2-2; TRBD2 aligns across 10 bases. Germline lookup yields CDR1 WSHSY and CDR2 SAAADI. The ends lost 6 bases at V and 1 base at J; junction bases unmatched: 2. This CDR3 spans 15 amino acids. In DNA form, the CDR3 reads TGCGCCAGCAGAGGACTAGCGGTGAACACCGGGGAGCTGTTTTTT. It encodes CASRGLAVNTGELFF.

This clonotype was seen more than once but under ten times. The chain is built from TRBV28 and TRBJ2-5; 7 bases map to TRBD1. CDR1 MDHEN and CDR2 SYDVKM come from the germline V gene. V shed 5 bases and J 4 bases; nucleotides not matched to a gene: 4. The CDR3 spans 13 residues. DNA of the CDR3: TGTGCCAGCAGTCTCAAGGGGGCAGAGACCCAGTACTTC. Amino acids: CASSLKGAETQYF.

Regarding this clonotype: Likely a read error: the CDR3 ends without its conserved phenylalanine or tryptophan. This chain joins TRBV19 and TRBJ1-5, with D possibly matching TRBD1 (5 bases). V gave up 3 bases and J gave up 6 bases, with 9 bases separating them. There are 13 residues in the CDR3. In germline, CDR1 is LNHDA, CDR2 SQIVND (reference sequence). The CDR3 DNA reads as TGTGCCAGTAGTATTGGGGGACCTCAGCCCCAGCATCTT. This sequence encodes CASSIGGPQPQHL.

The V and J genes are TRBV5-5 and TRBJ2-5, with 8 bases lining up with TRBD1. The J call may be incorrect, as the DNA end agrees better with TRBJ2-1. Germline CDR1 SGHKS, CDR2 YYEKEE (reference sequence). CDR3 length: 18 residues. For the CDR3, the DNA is TGTGCCAGCAGCTTGGATTGGCTCAGGGACAGGAGAATGGACGAGCAGTTCTTC. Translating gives CASSLDWLRDRRMDEQFF.

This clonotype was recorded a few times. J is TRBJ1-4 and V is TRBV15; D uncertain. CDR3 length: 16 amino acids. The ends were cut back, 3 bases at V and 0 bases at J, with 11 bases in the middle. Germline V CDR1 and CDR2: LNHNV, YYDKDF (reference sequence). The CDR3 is CATSSLGFATNEKLFF. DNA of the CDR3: TGTGCCACCAGCAGCCTTGGGTTCGCAACTAATGAAAAACTGTTTTTT.

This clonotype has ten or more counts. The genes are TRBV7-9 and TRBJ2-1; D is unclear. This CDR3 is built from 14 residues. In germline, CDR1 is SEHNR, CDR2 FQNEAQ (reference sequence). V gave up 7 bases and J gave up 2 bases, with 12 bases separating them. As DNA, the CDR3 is TGTGCCAGCACCCTGCCCCCGGCCTACAATGAGCAGTTCTTC. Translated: CASTLPPAYNEQFF.

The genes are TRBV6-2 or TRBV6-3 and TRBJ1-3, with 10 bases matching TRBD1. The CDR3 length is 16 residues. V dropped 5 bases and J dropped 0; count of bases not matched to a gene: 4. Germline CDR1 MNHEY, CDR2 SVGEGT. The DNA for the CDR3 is TGTGCCAGCAGTGACAGGGGGCCCTCCTCTGGAAACACCATATATTTT. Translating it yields CASSDRGPSSGNTIYF.

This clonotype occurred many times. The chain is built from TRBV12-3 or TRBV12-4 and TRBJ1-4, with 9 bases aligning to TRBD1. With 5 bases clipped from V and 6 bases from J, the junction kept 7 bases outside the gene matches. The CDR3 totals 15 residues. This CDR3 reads CASSMTGGFDEKLFF. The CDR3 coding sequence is TGTGCCAGCAGTATGACAGGGGGGTTCGATGAAAAACTGTTTTTT.

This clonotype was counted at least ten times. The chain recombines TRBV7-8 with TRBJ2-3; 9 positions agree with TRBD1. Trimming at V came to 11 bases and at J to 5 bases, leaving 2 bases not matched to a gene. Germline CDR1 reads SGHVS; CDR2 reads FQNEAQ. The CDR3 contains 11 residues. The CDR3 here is CAGGQGDTQYF. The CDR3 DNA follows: TGTGCCGGGGGACAGGGAGATACGCAGTATTTT.

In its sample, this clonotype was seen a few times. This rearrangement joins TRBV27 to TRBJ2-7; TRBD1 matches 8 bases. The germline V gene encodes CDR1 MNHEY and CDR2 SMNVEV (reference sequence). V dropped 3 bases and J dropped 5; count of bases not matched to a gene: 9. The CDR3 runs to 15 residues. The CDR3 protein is CASSFSTGVEDEQYF. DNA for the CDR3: TGTGCCAGCAGTTTCTCGACAGGGGTAGAGGACGAGCAGTACTTC.

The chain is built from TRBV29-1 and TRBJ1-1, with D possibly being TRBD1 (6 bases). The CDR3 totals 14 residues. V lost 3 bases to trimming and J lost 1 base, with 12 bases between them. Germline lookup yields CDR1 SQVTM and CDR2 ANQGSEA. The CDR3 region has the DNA TGCAGCGTTGATGATGCAGGGGCGAACACTGAAGCTTTCTTT. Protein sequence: CSVDDAGANTEAFF.

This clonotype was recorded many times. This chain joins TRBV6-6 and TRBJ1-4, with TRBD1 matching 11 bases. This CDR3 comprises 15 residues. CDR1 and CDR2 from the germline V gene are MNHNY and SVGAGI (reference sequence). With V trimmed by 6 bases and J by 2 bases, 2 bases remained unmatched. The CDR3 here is CASSRTGGTNEKLFF. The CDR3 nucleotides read TGTGCCAGCAGCCGGACAGGGGGCACTAATGAAAAACTGTTTTTT.

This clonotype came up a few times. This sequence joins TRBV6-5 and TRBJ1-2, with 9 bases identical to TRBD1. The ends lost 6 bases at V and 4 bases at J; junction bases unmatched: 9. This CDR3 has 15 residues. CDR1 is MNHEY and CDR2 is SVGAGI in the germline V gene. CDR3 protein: CASRGDKTGGYGYTF. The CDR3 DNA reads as TGTGCCAGCAGAGGAGACAAGACAGGGGGCTATGGCTACACCTTC.

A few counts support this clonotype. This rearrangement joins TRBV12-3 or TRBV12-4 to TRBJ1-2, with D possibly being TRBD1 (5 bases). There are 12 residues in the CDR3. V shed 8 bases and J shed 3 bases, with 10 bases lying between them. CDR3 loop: CASALGDYGYTF. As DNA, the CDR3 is TGTGCCAGCGCCCTAGGGGACTATGGCTACACCTTC.

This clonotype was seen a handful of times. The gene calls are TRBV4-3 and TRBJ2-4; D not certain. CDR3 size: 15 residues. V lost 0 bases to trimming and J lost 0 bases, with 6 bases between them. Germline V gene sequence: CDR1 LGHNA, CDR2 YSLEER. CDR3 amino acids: CASSQDLLAKNIQYF. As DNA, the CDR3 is TGCGCCAGCAGCCAAGATCTGTTAGCCAAAAACATTCAGTACTTC.

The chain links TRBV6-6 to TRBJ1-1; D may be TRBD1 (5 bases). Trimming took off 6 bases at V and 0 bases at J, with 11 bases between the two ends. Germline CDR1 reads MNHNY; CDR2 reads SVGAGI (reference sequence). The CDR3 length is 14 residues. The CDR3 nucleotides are TGTGCCAGCAGAACAAGACAGATGAACACTGAAGCTTTCTTT. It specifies CASRTRQMNTEAFF.

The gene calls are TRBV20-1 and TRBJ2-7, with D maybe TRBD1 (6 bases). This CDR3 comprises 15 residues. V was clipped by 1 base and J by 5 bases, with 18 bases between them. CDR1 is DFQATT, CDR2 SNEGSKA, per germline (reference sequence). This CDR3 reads CSARGVDRLFHEQYF. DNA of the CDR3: TGCAGTGCTAGAGGCGTTGACAGGCTTTTTCACGAGCAGTACTTC.

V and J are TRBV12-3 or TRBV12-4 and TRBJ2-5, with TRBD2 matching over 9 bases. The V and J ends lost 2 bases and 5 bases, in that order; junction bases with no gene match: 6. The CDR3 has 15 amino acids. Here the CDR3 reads CASSLKRGDLETQYF. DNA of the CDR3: TGTGCCAGCAGTTTAAAGCGGGGGGACTTGGAGACCCAGTACTTC.

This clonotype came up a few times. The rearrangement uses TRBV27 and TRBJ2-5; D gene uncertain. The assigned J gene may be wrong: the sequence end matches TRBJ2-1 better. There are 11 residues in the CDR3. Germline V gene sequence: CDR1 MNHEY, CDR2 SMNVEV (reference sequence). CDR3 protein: CATGPDNEQFF. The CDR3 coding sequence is TGTGCCACCGGGCCGGACAATGAGCAGTTCTTC.

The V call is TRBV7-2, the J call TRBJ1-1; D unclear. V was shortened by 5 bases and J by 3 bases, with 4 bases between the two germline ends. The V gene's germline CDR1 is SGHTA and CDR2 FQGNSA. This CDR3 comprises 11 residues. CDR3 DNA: TGTGCCAGCAGCCACTACACTGAAGCTTTCTTT. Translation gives CASSHYTEAFF.

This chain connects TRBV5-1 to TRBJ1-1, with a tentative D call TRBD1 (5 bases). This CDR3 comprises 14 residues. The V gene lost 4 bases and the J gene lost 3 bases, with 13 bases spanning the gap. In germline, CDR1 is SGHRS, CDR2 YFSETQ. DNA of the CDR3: TGCGCCAGCAGCGTCCTCGGGGGGGACACTGAAGCTTTCTTT. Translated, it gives CASSVLGGDTEAFF.

CDR3 nucleotides: TGTGCCAGCAGCTTAATGGGCAGGGTCTCCTACGAGCAGTACTTC. It is translated as CASSLMGRVSYEQYF. This sequence joins TRBV9 and TRBJ2-7, with D possibly being TRBD1 (5 bases). Between the trimmed V and J ends, which lost 4 bases and 0 bases, there was a span of 14 bases. The CDR3 consists of 15 residues. Germline V lookup: CDR1 SGDLS, CDR2 YYNGEE.